A single T cell receptor beta chain is shown here with its context. Its cognate antigen is unknown. The repertoire was sequenced with immunoSEQ multiplex PCR; TCRdb's copy has only in-frame clones and lacks some. In the table there are 6,000 to 8,500 clones, roughly 77% of which are singletons. This sample was included in a study of immune evolution from preneoplasia to lung adenocarcinoma. Across the study: HLA loss of heterozygosity: 5.5% to 8.5% AIS, about 14% MIA, more than 25% ADC, none AAH. Study-level results: Top clone frequencies peaked in normal lung, apparently declining through invasive adenocarcinoma.

Histologic diagnosis was independently verified by two lung pathologists. The sample consisted of FFPE minimally invasive lung adenocarcinoma tissue. The receptor was derived from a person aged 65 to 79 with lung adenocarcinoma.

The CDR3 reads CATSREGGFSPEQYF. CDR3 DNA: TGTGCCACCAGCAGAGAGGGGGGTTTTTCTCCCGAGCAGTACTTC. The gene calls are TRBV15 and TRBJ2-7; D possibly corresponds to TRBD2 (6 bases). V shed 0 bases and J shed 6 bases, with 15 bases lying between them. From germline, CDR1 is LNHNV and CDR2 YYDKDF (reference sequence). CDR3 length: 15 amino acids.